This T cell receptor beta chain originates from a study of cytomegalovirus exposure and HLA in healthy donors. Study results and limitations: A classifier reportedly called cytomegalovirus status with high sensitivity and specificity. Most TCR sequences showed up rarely, but some public TCRs showed up in many donors.

Clones were read by immunoSEQ multiplex PCR, and TCRdb kept only the in-frame ones, dropping some. The sample yields about 200,000 clones, 70% to 85% seen once. About this clone: Its specificity is unknown.

The CDR3 runs 15 residues. Deletions cut 6 bases from V and 1 base from J, with 13 bases between. Germline loops: CDR1 MNHEY, CDR2 SVGAGI. The rearrangement links TRBV6-5 to TRBJ1-5, with a possible D match to TRBD1 (5 bases). The origin of this receptor is a woman in her twenties or thirties in good health and CMV-seropositive. The specimen sequenced was PBMCs. CDR3 coding DNA: TGTGCCAGCAGATCTGACAGAAAAAGCAATCAGCCCCAGCATTTT. This codes for CASRSDRKSNQPQHF.